The following is a T cell receptor beta chain sequence with its context. The data originate from a study of T-cell reconstitution after alpha-beta-depleted transplantation in children. The germline V and J ends were trimmed by 5 bases and 4 bases, with 10 bases remaining between them. Germline V gives CDR1 SGHTA, CDR2 FQGNSA. CDR3 length equals 13 residues. Molecular barcoding with unique molecular identifiers was used for the TCRbeta library. Using its own MiXCR run on the PCR reads, TCRdb lists one record per CDR3 protein. The sample has hundreds of thousands of distinct CDR3 sequences; 11% are singletons.

The sequence came from a child younger than two with acute myeloid leukemia, due to receive a stem cell transplant. The sequencing here drew on PBMCs, taken before TCRalphabeta/CD19-depleted stem cell transplant. The V call is TRBV7-2, the J call TRBJ2-3; the D gene is possibly TRBD2 (6 bases). CDR3 region: CASSPTGADTQYF. The DNA for the CDR3 is TGTGCCAGCAGCCCCACGGGGGCAGATACGCAGTATTTT.